This TCR beta chain derives from a study of quantifying T cell responses using KT2 cells. In the study overall: TCR alpha and beta constant-region primers primed reverse transcription of RNA. A predetermined fluorescence threshold ended the second PCR, run as a qPCR.

This clonotype appeared a few times. A single-stranded UMI oligo with SP2 sequence was ligated to cDNA 3' ends. The first PCR ran roughly 4 cycles with an equimolar RC1.1 and RC1.2 beta primer mix. TCRdb itself ran the UMI-ligation and nested PCR reads through MiXCR, one entry per CDR3 protein. The sample has over 55,000 distinct CDR3 sequences; 9% to 15% are singletons. The CDR3 covers 12 residues. Trimming removed 6 bases from V and 6 bases from J, with 11 bases in between. The sequencing sample was made of PBMCs spiked with cells of the T cell clone KT2. This TCR was recovered from a human donor. The V call is TRBV12-3 or TRBV12-4, the J call TRBJ1-2, with D unresolved. The CDR3 DNA follows: TGTGCCAGCAGCTCACTCTACGATGGCTACACCTTC. Translation: CASSSLYDGYTF.